This TCR beta chain is drawn from a study of blood T cells in healthy people across ages. Overall study findings and caveats: Versus aged donors, long-lived donors had higher diversity and more naive CD4+ cells. Diversity estimates drawn from one million T cells were deemed underestimates.

This clonotype has a count of ten or more. Antigen: not known. CDR1 and CDR2 (germline): MNHNS, SASEGT. V gave up 4 bases and J gave up 4 bases, with 13 bases separating them. This CDR3 contains 14 residues. The people who gave samples were healthy Caucasians from Russia, aged roughly 6 to 90. A second 7 to 11 cycle PCR used barcoded and J-beta primers. TCRdb reprocessed the 5' RACE reads with MiXCR, giving one entry per CDR3 protein. In the table there are 550,000 to 800,000 distinct CDR3 sequences, approximately 31% of which are singletons. The clonotype was recovered from a woman aged 80 or over in good health. V is TRBV6-1 and J is TRBJ1-2; no firm D call. Sequences were obtained from blood. The DNA for the CDR3 is TGTGCCAGCAGTGTGGAGGCCGGAGGCTATGGCTACACCTTC. Its protein product is CASSVEAGGYGYTF.